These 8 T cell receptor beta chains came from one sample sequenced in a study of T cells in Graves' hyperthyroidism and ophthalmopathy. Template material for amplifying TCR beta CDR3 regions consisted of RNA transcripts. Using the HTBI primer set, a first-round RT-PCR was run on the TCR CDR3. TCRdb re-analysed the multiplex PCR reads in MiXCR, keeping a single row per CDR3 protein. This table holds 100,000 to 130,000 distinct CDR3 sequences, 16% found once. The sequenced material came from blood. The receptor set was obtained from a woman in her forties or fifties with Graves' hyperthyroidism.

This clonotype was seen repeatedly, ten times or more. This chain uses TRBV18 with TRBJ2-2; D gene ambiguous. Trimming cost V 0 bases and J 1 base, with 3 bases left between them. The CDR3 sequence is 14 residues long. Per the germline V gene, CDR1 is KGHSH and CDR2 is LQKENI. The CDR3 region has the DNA TGTGCCAGCTCACCACCCCGGAACACCGGGGAGCTGTTTTTT. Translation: CASSPPRNTGELFF.

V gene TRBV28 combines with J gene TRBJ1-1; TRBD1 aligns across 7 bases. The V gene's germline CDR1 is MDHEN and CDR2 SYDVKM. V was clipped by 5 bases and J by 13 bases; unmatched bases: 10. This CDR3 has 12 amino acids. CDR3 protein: CASSTAGTDYFF. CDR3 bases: TGTGCCAGCAGTACGGCCGGGACAGATTATTTCTTT.

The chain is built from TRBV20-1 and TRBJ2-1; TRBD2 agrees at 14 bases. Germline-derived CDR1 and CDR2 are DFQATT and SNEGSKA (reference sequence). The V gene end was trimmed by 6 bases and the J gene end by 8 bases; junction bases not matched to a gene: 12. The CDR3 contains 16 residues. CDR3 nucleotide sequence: TGCAGTGCCCCCGGGACCGGGACTAGCGGGAGCTATGAGCAGTTCTTC. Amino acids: CSAPGTGTSGSYEQFF.

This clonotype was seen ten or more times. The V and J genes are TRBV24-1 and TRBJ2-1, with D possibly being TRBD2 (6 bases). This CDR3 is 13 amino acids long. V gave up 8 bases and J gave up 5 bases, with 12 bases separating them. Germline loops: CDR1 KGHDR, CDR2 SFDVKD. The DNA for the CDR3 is TGTGCCACCATGGCGGGAAATAACAATGAGCAGTTCTTC. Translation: CATMAGNNNEQFF.

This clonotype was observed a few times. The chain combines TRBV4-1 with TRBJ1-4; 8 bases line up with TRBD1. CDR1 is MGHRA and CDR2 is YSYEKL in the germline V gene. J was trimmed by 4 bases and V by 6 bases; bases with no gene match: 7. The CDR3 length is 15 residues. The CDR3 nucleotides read TGCGCCAGCAGTCTAGTCGGACAGGGTAATGAAAAACTGTTTTTT. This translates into CASSLVGQGNEKLFF.

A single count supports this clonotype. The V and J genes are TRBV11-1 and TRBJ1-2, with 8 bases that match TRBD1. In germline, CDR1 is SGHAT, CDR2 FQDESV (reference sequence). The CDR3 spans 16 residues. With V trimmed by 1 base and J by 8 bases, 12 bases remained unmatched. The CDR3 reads CASSLGTGRIKDGYTF. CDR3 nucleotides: TGTGCCAGCAGCTTAGGGACAGGGAGGATTAAGGACGGCTACACCTTC.

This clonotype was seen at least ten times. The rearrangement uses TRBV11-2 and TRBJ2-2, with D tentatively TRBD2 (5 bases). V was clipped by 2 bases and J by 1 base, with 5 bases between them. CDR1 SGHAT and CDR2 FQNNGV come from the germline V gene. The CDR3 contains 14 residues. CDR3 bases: TGTGCCAGCAGCTTACGGGGGAACACCGGGGAGCTGTTTTTT. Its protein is CASSLRGNTGELFF.

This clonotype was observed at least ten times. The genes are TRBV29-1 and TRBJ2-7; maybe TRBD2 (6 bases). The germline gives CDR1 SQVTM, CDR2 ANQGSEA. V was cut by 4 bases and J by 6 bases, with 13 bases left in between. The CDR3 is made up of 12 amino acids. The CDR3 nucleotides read TGCAGCGTTGTGGGGACGCGGGGCGAGCAGTACTTC. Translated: CSVVGTRGEQYF.